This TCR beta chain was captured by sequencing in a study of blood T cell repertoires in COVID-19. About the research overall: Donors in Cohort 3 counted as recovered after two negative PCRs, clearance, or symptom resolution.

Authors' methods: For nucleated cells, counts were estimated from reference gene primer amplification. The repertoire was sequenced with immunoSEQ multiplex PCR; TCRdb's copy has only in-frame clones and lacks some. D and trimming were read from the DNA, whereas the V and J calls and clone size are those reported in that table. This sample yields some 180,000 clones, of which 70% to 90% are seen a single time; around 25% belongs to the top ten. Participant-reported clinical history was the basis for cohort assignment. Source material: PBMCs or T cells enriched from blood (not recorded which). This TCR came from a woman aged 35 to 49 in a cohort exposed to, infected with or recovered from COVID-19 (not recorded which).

CDR3 nucleotides: TGTGCCAGCTCACCAGGTCCTCGGGAGGGTTATACGCAGTATTTT. Its translation: CASSPGPREGYTQYF. This sequence joins TRBV18 and TRBJ2-3, with 8 bases aligning to TRBD2. The J segment lost 7 bases and the V segment lost 2 bases, leaving 8 bases of the junction unmatched. CDR3 length: 15 amino acids. Germline lookup yields CDR1 KGHSH and CDR2 LQKENI.